Listed below are T cell receptor beta chains from one sample, sequenced in a study of blood T cell repertoires in COVID-19. The repertoire was sequenced with immunoSEQ multiplex PCR; TCRdb's copy has only in-frame clones and lacks some. Of 270,000 or so clones detected, about nine tenths appear once; the ten largest clones hold more than 1%. Sequencing was carried out using PBMCs or T cells enriched from blood (not recorded which). The receptors shown here come from a woman in her thirties or forties with acute COVID-19. Each CDR3 is given with its conserved first and last residue. A D gene is named only where the DNA matches it firmly. The size field is filled for only some rows; it gives once, few, many or a size class.

clone size,D gene,J gene,V gene,CDR3 protein,CDR3 DNA
-,-,TRBJ1-1,TRBV12-3/TRBV12-4,CASSFTAVTEAFF,TGTGCCAGCAGTTTCACAGCGGTCACTGAAGCTTTCTTT
-,-,TRBJ1-5,TRBV5-1,CASSLFSGQPQHF,TGCGCCAGCAGCTTGTTTTCGGGTCAGCCCCAGCATTTT
few,TRBD1,TRBJ2-3,TRBV2,CASIRDRGHDTQYF,TGTGCCAGCATCCGGGACAGGGGGCATGATACGCAGTATTTT
-,TRBD2,TRBJ2-2,TRBV7-9,CASSSRTSGNTGELFF,TGTGCCAGCAGCTCTCGGACTAGCGGAAACACCGGGGAGCTGTTTTTT
-,-,TRBJ1-1,TRBV28,CASIWGGNTEAFF,TGTGCCAGCATTTGGGGGGGGAACACTGAAGCTTTCTTT
-,TRBD1,TRBJ2-4,TRBV11-2,CASSSGTENIQYF,TGTGCCAGCAGCTCCGGGACAGAAAACATTCAGTACTTC
-,-,TRBJ2-1,TRBV7-9,CASSPRRSSYNEQFF,TGTGCCAGCAGCCCAAGGCGGAGCTCCTACAATGAGCAGTTCTTC
once,-,TRBJ1-6,TRBV11-2,CASSLEVTVSGSPLHF,TGTGCCAGCAGCTTAGAGGTGACAGTTTCCGGATCACCCCTCCACTTT
-,TRBD1,TRBJ2-1,TRBV4-1,CASSYTQGATNEQFF,TGCGCCAGCAGTTATACTCAGGGGGCTACGAATGAGCAGTTCTTC
-,TRBD2,TRBJ2-7,TRBV5-1,CASSLFPELAGAYEQYF,TGCGCCAGCAGCTTGTTTCCGGAACTAGCGGGGGCCTACGAGCAGTACTTC
-,-,TRBJ2-3,TRBV5-1,CASSLATTGGTDTQYF,TGCGCCAGCAGCTTGGCGACGACGGGTGGGACAGATACGCAGTATTTT
-,-,TRBJ2-5,TRBV21-1,CASSNYSREGAKETQYF,TGTGCCAGCAGCAACTATTCCAGGGAAGGGGCTAAGGAGACCCAGTACTTC
-,-,TRBJ1-5,TRBV12-3/TRBV12-4,CASSLQPFSAQHF,TGTGCCAGCAGTTTACAACCGTTTTCGGCCCAGCATTTT
-,-,TRBJ2-7,TRBV30,CAWSSPLWHGSWEQYF,TGTGCCTGGAGTTCCCCTCTTTGGCACGGGAGTTGGGAGCAGTACTTC
-,TRBD2,TRBJ2-1,TRBV30,CAWSLGSGTFSYNEQFF,TGTGCCTGGAGCTTGGGTAGCGGGACTTTCTCCTACAATGAGCAGTTCTTC
-,TRBD2,TRBJ2-1,TRBV27,CASSLLAGYYNEQFF,TGTGCCAGCAGTTTACTAGCGGGGTACTACAATGAGCAGTTCTTC
-,-,TRBJ1-5,TRBV28,CASSLFTRDNQPQHF,TGTGCCAGCAGTTTATTCACGAGAGATAATCAGCCCCAGCATTTT
many,TRBD1,TRBJ1-2,TRBV30,CAWYRDRGLLNYGYTF,TGTGCCTGGTACCGGGACAGGGGACTTCTTAACTATGGCTACACCTTC
-,TRBD2,TRBJ2-1,TRBV3-1/TRBV3-2,CASSQLPGLAGADEQFF,TGTGCCAGCAGCCAACTGCCGGGACTAGCGGGAGCGGATGAGCAGTTCTTC